This T cell receptor beta chain emerged from a study of blood T cell repertoires in COVID-19. Study as a whole: The study drew acute and convalescent COVID-19 samples from the United States, Italy and Spain. Sources were T cells, B-cell-depleted T cells, or PBMCs; the material itself was cDNA or gDNA.

TCRdb's table, derived via immunoSEQ multiplex PCR, lists solely in-frame clones and lacks some. The sample carries some 37,000 clones, around 90% recorded once. Germline V CDR1 and CDR2: MNHEY, SVGEGT. The V and J ends lost 2 bases and 0 bases, in that order; junction bases with no gene match: 2. This CDR3 comprises 15 residues. Sequencing was done on a sample of peripheral blood. V and J are TRBV6-2 or TRBV6-3 and TRBJ2-3, with 7 nucleotides matching TRBD2. The receptor comes from a woman between 65 and 79 years old with acute or convalescent COVID-19. CDR3 coding DNA: TGTGCCAGCAGTTACGGGAGGGGTAGCACAGATACGCAGTATTTT. Its translation is CASSYGRGSTDTQYF.